Following are 10 T cell receptor beta chains from one sample sequenced in a study of blood T cell repertoires in COVID-19. Libraries were prepared by immunoSEQ multiplex PCR; TCRdb keeps only in-frame clonotypes and omits some of them. The sample yields hundreds of thousands of clones, about 85% seen once. The specimen was peripheral blood. These receptors originate from a woman over 75 with acute or convalescent COVID-19.

The table lists this clone with a count of one. The chain employs TRBV3-1 (or the pseudogene TRBV3-2) and TRBJ2-1, with D perhaps TRBD2 (6 bases). Germline-derived CDR1 and CDR2 are LGHDT and YNNKEL (reference sequence). Trimming took off 4 bases at V and 5 bases at J, with 15 bases between the two ends. The CDR3 has 15 amino acids. CDR3 region: CASSPRVSGDNEQFF. CDR3 sequence (DNA): TGTGCCAGCAGCCCGAGGGTTAGCGGCGACAATGAGCAGTTCTTC.

The J gene is TRBJ2-2, the V gene TRBV19; 7 positions agree with TRBD1. This CDR3 contains 13 residues. Germline V gene lookup returns CDR1 LNHDA and CDR2 SQIVND (reference sequence). Trimming at V came to 7 bases and at J to 5 bases, leaving 4 bases not matched to a gene. This CDR3 is CASTRGPTGELFF. CDR3 nucleotide sequence: TGTGCCAGTACGAGGGGGCCTACCGGGGAGCTGTTTTTT.

The V gene is TRBV5-1, the J gene TRBJ2-7; a possible D gene is TRBD2 (6 bases). Trimming pared 3 bases from V and 0 bases from J, leaving 13 bases between. Per the germline V gene, CDR1 is SGHRS and CDR2 is YFSETQ. The CDR3 covers 15 residues. The CDR3 reads CASSSGVVNSYEQYF. In nucleotides, the CDR3 is TGCGCCAGCAGCTCGGGAGTCGTTAACTCCTACGAGCAGTACTTC.

The chain couples TRBV29-1 to TRBJ1-4; TRBD1 matches at 7 bases. Looked up from germline, CDR1 is SQVTM and CDR2 is ANQGSEA. This CDR3 contains 15 residues. Trimming took 4 bases from V and 0 from J; bases not matched to a gene: 5. CDR3 sequence (DNA): TGCAGCGTTGTCGCCCAGGGGGCAACTAATGAAAAACTGTTTTTT. The encoded protein is CSVVAQGATNEKLFF.

The chain links TRBV5-1 to TRBJ1-1; D might be TRBD1 (5 bases). V dropped 4 bases and J dropped 0 bases, with 10 bases sitting between them. The CDR3 covers 14 residues. Germline V gene sequence: CDR1 SGHRS, CDR2 YFSETQ. CDR3 protein: CASSPTEMNTEAFF. The CDR3 DNA reads TGCGCCAGCAGCCCGACAGAGATGAACACTGAAGCTTTCTTT.

The rearrangement joins TRBV6-5 to TRBJ1-2, with D tentatively TRBD1 (5 bases). The germline CDR1 and CDR2 sequences are MNHEY and SVGAGI. The V end was cut by 6 bases, the J end by 2 bases, with 16 bases between. CDR3 length equals 15 residues. The DNA of the CDR3 is TGTGCCAGCAGATCCTCGCCAGGGCCGAACTATGGCTACACCTTC. It specifies CASRSSPGPNYGYTF.

V is TRBV3-1 (or the pseudogene TRBV3-2) and J is TRBJ1-6; D is unclear. V lost 0 bases and J 9 bases, leaving 6 bases between the germline ends. Per germline, CDR1 LGHDT and CDR2 YNNKEL (reference sequence). The CDR3 contains 13 residues. The CDR3 nucleotides read TGTGCCAGCAGCCAAGAGGAGGTTTCACCCCTCCACTTT. Translating it yields CASSQEEVSPLHF.

There are a few counts of this clone. The V and J genes are TRBV28 and TRBJ1-3; D not resolved. The CDR3 totals 18 residues. CDR1 and CDR2 (germline): MDHEN, SYDVKM. Trimming cost V 4 bases and J 0 bases, with 19 bases left between them. In DNA form, the CDR3 reads TGTGCCAGCAGTTACAGCTTTTTCCCGTCTTTCTCTGGAAACACCATATATTTT. Translated: CASSYSFFPSFSGNTIYF.

This clone has only one observation. The chain recombines TRBV5-5 with TRBJ2-5; 10 bases agree with TRBD2. The CDR3 spans 16 residues. The germline CDR1 and CDR2 sequences are SGHKS and YYEKEE (reference sequence). V lost 4 bases, J lost 4 bases, and 10 bases stayed unmatched. CDR3 in DNA: TGTGCCAGCAGCACCGGGACTAGCGTCCCCAGAGAGACCCAGTACTTC. It codes for CASSTGTSVPRETQYF.

This sequence joins TRBV5-6 and TRBJ2-5; 11 nucleotides line up with TRBD2. Per germline, CDR1 SGHDT and CDR2 YYEEEE. The CDR3 loop spans 14 amino acids. The V and J ends lost 4 bases and 8 bases, in that order; junction bases with no gene match: 7. In DNA form, the CDR3 reads TGTGCCAGCAGCGGAATGACTAGCGGGGACACCCAGTACTTC. Protein: CASSGMTSGDTQYF.